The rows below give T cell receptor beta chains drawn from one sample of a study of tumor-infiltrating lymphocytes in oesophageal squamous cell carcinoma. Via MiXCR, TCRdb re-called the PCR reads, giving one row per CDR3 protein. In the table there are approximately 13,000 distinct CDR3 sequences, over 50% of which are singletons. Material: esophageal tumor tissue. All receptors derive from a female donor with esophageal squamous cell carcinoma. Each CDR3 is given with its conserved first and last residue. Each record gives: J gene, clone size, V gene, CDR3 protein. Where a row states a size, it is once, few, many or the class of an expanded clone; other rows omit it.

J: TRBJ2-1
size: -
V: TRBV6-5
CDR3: CASSLGQGSPLHF

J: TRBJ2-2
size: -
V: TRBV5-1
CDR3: CASSLEVGGELFF

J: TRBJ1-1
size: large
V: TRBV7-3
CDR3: CASSLSGGMNTEAFF

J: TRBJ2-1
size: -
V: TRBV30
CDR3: CAWSTDRGYNEQFF

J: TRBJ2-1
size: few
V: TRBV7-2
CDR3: CASSSSLRLAETYNEQFF

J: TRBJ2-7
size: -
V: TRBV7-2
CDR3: CASSLGWEGLYEQYF

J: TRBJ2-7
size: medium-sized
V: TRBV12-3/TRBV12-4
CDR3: CASSRDQGQGYEQYF

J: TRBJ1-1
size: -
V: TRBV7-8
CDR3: CASSFSGQPNTEAFF

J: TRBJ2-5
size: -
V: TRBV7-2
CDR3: CASSIGGTSGQETQYF

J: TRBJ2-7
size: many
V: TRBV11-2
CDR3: CASSPWGDYEQYF

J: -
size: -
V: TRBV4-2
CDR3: CASSRLAGGGWEQFF

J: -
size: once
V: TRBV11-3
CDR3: CASSADTTPSGEQFF

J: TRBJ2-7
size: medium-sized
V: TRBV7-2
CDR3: CASSLGQAGLPYEQYF

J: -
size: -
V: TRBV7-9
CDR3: CASSLWISYEQYF

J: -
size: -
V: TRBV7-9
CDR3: CASSLAGTSGFQYEQYF

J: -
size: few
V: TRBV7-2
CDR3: CASSPKGGRFSEQYF

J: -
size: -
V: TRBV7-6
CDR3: CASSSMIGEQYF

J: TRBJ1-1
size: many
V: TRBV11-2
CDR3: CASSKRTGGVGTEAFF

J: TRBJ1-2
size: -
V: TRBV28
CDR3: CATGSSNYGYTF

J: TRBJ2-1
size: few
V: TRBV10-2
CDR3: CASTTSGNRYNEQFF

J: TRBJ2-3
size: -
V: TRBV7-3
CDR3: CASSLSRDDTQYF

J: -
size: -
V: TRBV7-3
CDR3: CASSQLGDRGYEQYF

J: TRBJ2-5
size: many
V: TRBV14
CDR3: CASSQEKAKQYF

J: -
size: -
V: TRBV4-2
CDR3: CASSQGVQEQFF

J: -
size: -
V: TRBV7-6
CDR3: CASSGQGGETQYF

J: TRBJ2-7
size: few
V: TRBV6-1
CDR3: CASSFGGLSYEQYF

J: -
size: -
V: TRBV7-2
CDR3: CASSLLQGPTGEQFF

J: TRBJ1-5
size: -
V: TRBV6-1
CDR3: CASSDDRGRGNQPRHF

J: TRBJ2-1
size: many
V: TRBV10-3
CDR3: CAISGTSGGAMDEQFF

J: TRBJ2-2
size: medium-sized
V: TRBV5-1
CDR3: CASSVGISTGELFF

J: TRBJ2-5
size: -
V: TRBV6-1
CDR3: CASSGQPVETQYF

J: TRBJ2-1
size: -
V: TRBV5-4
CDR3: CASSPVSARDNEQFF

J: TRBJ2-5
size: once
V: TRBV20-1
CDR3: CSALVGTLETQYF

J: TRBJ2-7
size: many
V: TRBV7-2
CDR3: CASSSGLAGASISYEQYF